This T cell receptor beta chain is from a study of Tregs in tolerant kidney transplant recipients. Study at large: Mixed chimerism was transient after nonmyeloablative marrow transplants from related graft donors.

Study-wide results and limits: Tolerant patients' donor-specific Tregs expanded beyond overall Tregs, suggesting antigen-driven growth. Expanding Tregs on activated donor B cells appeared to best identify donor-specific TCRbeta clones.

The CDR3 runs to 15 residues. Germline V gene sequence: CDR1 DFQATT, CDR2 SNEGSKA (reference sequence). V dropped 0 bases and J dropped 1 base, with 10 bases sitting between them. CD4+CD25+CD127- Tregs, CD4+CD25- non-Tregs, CD4 and CD8 cells were sorted. Method: immunoSEQ multiplex PCR; TCRdb's copy keeps in-frame clones and lacks some. The sample holds around 33,000 clones. About this clone itself: Its antigen is still unknown. Read coverage stops 3 residues before the CDR3 terminus; the germline J gene supplies the remainder.

The sequencing here drew on CD8+ T cells from blood, taken before the transplant. V and J are TRBV20-1 and TRBJ1-5; no reliable D call. The sequence came from a human donor who received a combined kidney and bone marrow transplant. The CDR3 is CSARDFRVSNQPQHF. CDR3 DNA (partial): TGCAGTGCTAGAGATTTCAGAGTAAGCAATCAGCCC.